This TCR beta chain was documented in a study of blood T cell repertoires in COVID-19. Study context: Acute and convalescent COVID-19 specimens originated in the United States, Italy and Spain. The cDNA or gDNA used as material had been derived from T cells, B-cell-depleted T cells, or PBMCs.

Per the authors' pipeline: From reference gene primer amplification, estimates of nucleated cell counts were derived. Using immunoSEQ multiplex PCR, the repertoire was profiled, and TCRdb retains in-frame clones only, with some absent. V, J and clone size reflect that table, while D and trimming were determined from the DNA. The sample includes around 100,000 clones, more than 75% seen only once; the top ten take about 4.5%. This CDR3 spans 15 amino acids. Germline V lookup: CDR1 MGHDK, CDR2 SYGVNS. The V end lost 2 bases, the J end lost 5 bases, and 13 bases lay between the germline ends. The genes are TRBV25-1 and TRBJ2-1; tentatively, D is TRBD1 (5 bases). The sequenced sample was peripheral blood. The origin of this receptor is a man between 40 and 49 years old with acute or convalescent COVID-19. In nucleotides, the CDR3 is TGTGCCAGCAGTGAACCCGACAGCTGGGACAATGAGCAGTTCTTC. Residues: CASSEPDSWDNEQFF.